This T cell receptor beta chain was identified during a study of blood T cell repertoires in COVID-19. Here immunoSEQ multiplex PCR was the method, and the copy in TCRdb shows in-frame clones only, minus some. The sample lists 200,000 to 250,000 clones, around 86% occurring once. The clonotype originates from a man older than 75 with acute or convalescent COVID-19. The sample was peripheral blood.

The CDR3 DNA follows: TGTGCCAGCACCGGAGTTAGCTCCTATAATTCACCCCTCCACTTT. Translated, it gives CASTGVSSYNSPLHF. This chain uses TRBV2 with TRBJ1-6; D is unclear. CDR1 and CDR2 (germline): SNHLY, FYNNEI. CDR3 length: 15 residues. V lost 7 bases, J lost 0 bases, and 10 bases lay in between. Drawing the rest from reference TRBV2 and TRBJ1-6, the complete variable domain is EPEVTQTPSHQVTQMGQEVILRCVPISNHLYFYWYRQILGQKVEFLVSFYNNEISEKSEIFDDQFSVERPDGSNFTLKIRSTKLEDSAMYFCASTGVSSYNSPLHFGNGTRLTVT.